Here is one T cell receptor beta chain with its context. Its target is not known. These data come from a study of cytomegalovirus exposure and HLA in healthy donors. Study in general: The use of the same platform for the roughly 120 validation repertoires and the roughly 700 first-cohort repertoires was reported by a later analysis. Findings and caveats of the study: Most TCR sequences were rare, but some public TCRs occurred in many donors. Listed as cytomegalovirus-associated were 150 to 200 TCR beta chains.

With 3 bases clipped from V and 1 base from J, the junction kept 8 bases outside the gene matches. The CDR3 runs to 16 residues. Germline V gene sequence: CDR1 SGHDN, CDR2 FVKESK. Sequencing used immunoSEQ multiplex PCR; TCRdb keeps in-frame clones, though not all of them. This repertoire shows around 220,000 clones, 88% found once; its top ten account for about 2.9%. The TCR sequence derives from a woman in her late teens or twenties in good health and CMV-seronegative. The specimen was PBMCs. The rearrangement uses TRBV14 and TRBJ1-1, with 7 nucleotides matching TRBD1. CDR3 in amino acids: CASSHRQGPWNTEAFF. In DNA, the CDR3 is TGTGCCAGCAGCCACCGACAGGGTCCTTGGAACACTGAAGCTTTCTTT.